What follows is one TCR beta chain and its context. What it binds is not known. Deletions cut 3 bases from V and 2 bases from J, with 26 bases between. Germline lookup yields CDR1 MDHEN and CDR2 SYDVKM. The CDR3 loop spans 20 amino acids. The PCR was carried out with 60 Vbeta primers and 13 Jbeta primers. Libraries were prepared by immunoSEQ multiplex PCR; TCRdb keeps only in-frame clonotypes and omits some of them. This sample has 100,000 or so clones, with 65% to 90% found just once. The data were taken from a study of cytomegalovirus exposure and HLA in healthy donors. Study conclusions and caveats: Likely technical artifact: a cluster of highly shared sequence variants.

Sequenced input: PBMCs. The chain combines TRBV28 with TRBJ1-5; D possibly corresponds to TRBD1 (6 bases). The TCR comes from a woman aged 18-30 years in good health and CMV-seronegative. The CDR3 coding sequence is TGTGCCAGCAGTTTTCTCCCAGATACCGGGACATCGTTAGGCAATCAGCCCCAGCATTTT. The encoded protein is CASSFLPDTGTSLGNQPQHF.